The rows below give T cell receptor beta chains drawn from one sample of a study of cytomegalovirus exposure and HLA in healthy donors. Only in-frame clones appear in the TCRdb table, and some are missing; sequencing was by immunoSEQ multiplex PCR. The table has roughly 89,000 clones, 70% to 90% seen once. The sequenced material came from PBMCs. All receptors come from a young man in good health and CMV-seronegative. The CDR3 runs from the conserved cysteine through the conserved F or W. Each record gives: CDR3 length, J gene, clone size, D gene, V gene, CDR3 DNA, CDR3 protein. The D gene is left open where the match is weak. Clone size, where shown, is once, few, many, or a class for clones that have expanded.

15 TRBJ2-2 . TRBD2 TRBV7-2 TGTGCCAGCCGCCCCGGCGGGGGGAGTACCGGGGAGCTGTTTTTT CASRPGGGSTGELFF
14 TRBJ1-2 . . TRBV2 TGTGCCAGCAGTGAAAGGGGCCCGAACTATGGCTACACCTTC CASSERGPNYGYTF
16 TRBJ1-4 . . TRBV7-9 TGTGCCAGCAGCTTAGGCTTCGGACAGCGTAATGAAAAACTGTTTTTT CASSLGFGQRNEKLFF
16 TRBJ2-5 . TRBD2 TRBV9 TGTGCCAGCAGCGTAGTAGCGGGGGGAGTGTTGGAGACCCAGTACTTC CASSVVAGGVLETQYF
15 TRBJ2-1 . TRBD2 TRBV5-1 TGCGCCAGCAGCCTTACTAGCGGGCCTAACAATGGGCAGTTCTTC CASSLTSGPNNGQFF
14 TRBJ2-7 . TRBD2 TRBV10-3 TGTGCCATCAGTGACTCCGGGGGGGCGCGAGAGCAGTACTTC CAISDSGGAREQYF
14 TRBJ2-7 . . TRBV9 TGTGCCAGCAGCGTAGGGCGGGGGCTGGGCGAGCAGTACTTC CASSVGRGLGEQYF
15 TRBJ2-3 once TRBD1 TRBV18 TGTGCCAGCTCACCCGGGACAGGGGGATTAGATACGCAGTATTTT CASSPGTGGLDTQYF
13 TRBJ1-1 few TRBD1 TRBV7-9 TGTGCCAGCGGGACAGGGAGGTACACTGAAGCTTTCTTT CASGTGRYTEAFF
13 TRBJ1-2 . TRBD1 TRBV6-1 TGTGCCAGCAGTGAGACAGGGCTGGATGGCTACACCTTC CASSETGLDGYTF
14 TRBJ1-2 . . TRBV11-2 TGTGCCAGCAGCCCCACCACAGGGTCCTATGGCTACACCTTC CASSPTTGSYGYTF
14 TRBJ2-7 . TRBD1 TRBV7-9 TGTGCCAGCAGCTTAGTGACAGGGGCTGGGGAGCAGTACTTC CASSLVTGAGEQYF
17 TRBJ1-1 . TRBD1 TRBV10-2 TGCGCCAGCATACTTAGGGACAGGGGCGGCATGAACACTGAAGCTTTCTTT CASILRDRGGMNTEAFF
15 TRBJ1-2 . . TRBV19 TGTGCCAGTAGTCTAATGTTAAGTCGGAGTGCTGGCTACACCTTC CASSLMLSRSAGYTF